This T cell receptor (beta chain) was recorded in a study of OX40 agonist ivuxolimab in advanced cancers. Overall study: Patients undergoing dose escalation presented with hepatocellular carcinoma, melanoma, renal cell or head and neck cancer.

Study results and caveats: Normalized T-cell clonal expansion was also low in a subset of nonresponders.

The table came from immunoSEQ multiplex PCR; TCRdb's copy has only in-frame clones and leaves some out. The sample yields over 100,000 clones, approximately 90% seen once. On this clone: What it binds is unknown.

V gave up 1 base and J gave up 5 bases, with 12 bases separating them. Germline V lookup: CDR1 SGDLS, CDR2 YYNGEE. CDR3 length equals 14 residues. The source of this sequence is an adult with an advanced solid tumor such as melanoma, head and neck, liver or kidney cancer. The chain combines TRBV9 with TRBJ2-5; no reliable D call. The specimen was CD4+ or CD8+ T cells sorted from blood, collected in a trial of the OX40 agonist ivuxolimab. The CDR3 spells CASSVSPGRETQYF. CDR3 DNA sequence: TGTGCCAGCAGCGTATCACCGGGTCGGGAGACCCAGTACTTC.